The 28 T cell receptor beta chains given below trace back to one sample, sequenced in a study of CD8+CD57+ T cells in acquired aplastic anemia. All patients picked for sequencing had shown, by flow cytometry, an expansion of CD8+CD57+ cells. Profiling that covered TCR beta VDJ and CDR3 relied on genomic DNA as its template. TCRdb recomputed calls from the reads with MiXCR, one row per CDR3 protein. The sample lists fewer than 200,000 distinct CDR3 sequences; approximately 48% were seen once. The sample was sorted CD4+, CD8+, or CD8+CD57+ T cells (not recorded which) from PBMCs. These receptors were obtained from a human donor with aplastic anemia.

The chain employs TRBV14 and TRBJ1-6; 11 nucleotides agree with TRBD1. CDR1 is SGHDN, CDR2 FVKESK, per germline. Trimming at V came to 4 bases and at J to 8 bases, leaving 7 bases not matched to a gene. CDR3 size: 16 residues. CDR3 sequence (DNA): TGTGCCAGCAGCCGCCCCCCGGGACAGGGGGATTCACCCCTCCACTTT. The encoded protein is CASSRPPGQGDSPLHF.

The genes are TRBV19 and TRBJ1-1; tentatively, D is TRBD1 (5 bases). This CDR3 is built from 14 residues. The V gene's germline CDR1 is LNHDA and CDR2 SQIVND (reference sequence). V dropped 3 bases and J dropped 1 base, with 9 bases sitting between them. Here the CDR3 DNA reads TGTGCCAGTAGTATTGGGACGGCGAACACTGAAGCTTTCTTT. Residues: CASSIGTANTEAFF.

DNA of the CDR3: TGTGCCACCAGCACACGGACGTCTGGGTATGGCTACACCTTC. This translates into CATSTRTSGYGYTF. The chain carries TRBV15 and TRBJ1-2; D call uncertain. The CDR3 consists of 14 residues. Trimming removed 4 bases from V and 5 bases from J, with 14 bases in between. The germline gives CDR1 LNHNV, CDR2 YYDKDF (reference sequence).

The rearrangement joins TRBV2 to TRBJ2-1, with D hard to call. Trimming left V 4 bases short and J 7 bases short, with 5 bases between. Germline V lookup: CDR1 SNHLY, CDR2 FYNNEI. The CDR3 is 11 residues long. The chain's CDR3 is CASSVSNEQFF. Written as DNA, the CDR3 is TGTGCCAGCAGTGTTTCTAATGAGCAGTTCTTC. Full variable domain (rest looked up from reference TRBV2 and TRBJ2-1): EPEVTQTPSHQVTQMGQEVILRCVPISNHLYFYWYRQILGQKVEFLVSFYNNEISEKSEIFDDQFSVERPDGSNFTLKIRSTKLEDSAMYFCASSVSNEQFFGPGTRLTVL.

The chain carries TRBV19 and TRBJ2-3; 7 nucleotides align to TRBD1. From germline, CDR1 is LNHDA and CDR2 SQIVND (reference sequence). The CDR3 spans 17 residues. Trimming removed 0 bases from V and 1 base from J; junction bases left unmatched: 7. The CDR3 loop reads CASSIDGRGSRTDTQYF. Written as DNA, the CDR3 is TGTGCCAGTAGTATAGATGGCAGGGGGTCGCGCACAGATACGCAGTATTTT. The full variable domain, rest sourced from reference TRBV19 and TRBJ2-3, is DGGITQSPKYLFRKEGQNVTLSCEQNLNHDAMYWYRQDPGQGLRLIYYSQIVNDFQKGDIAEGYSVSREKKESFPLTVTSAQKNPTAFYLCASSIDGRGSRTDTQYFGPGTRLTVL.

About this clonotype: A much larger clone differs from this one at a single base, so this may be a read error. The chain is built from TRBV11-2 and TRBJ2-3; 7 nucleotides match TRBD1. The CDR3 covers 16 residues. Germline trimming cut 6 bases from V and 4 bases from J; bases unmatched to any gene: 13. The germline gives CDR1 SGHAT, CDR2 FQNNGV. CDR3 sequence reads: CASSDGQARSADTQYF. As DNA, the CDR3 is TGTGCCAGCAGTGACGGACAGGCCCGAAGCGCAGATACGCAGTATTTT.

The rearrangement joins TRBV7-9 to TRBJ1-1; D uncertain. The CDR3 length is 14 residues. Looked up from germline, CDR1 is SEHNR and CDR2 is FQNEAQ (reference sequence). V lost 4 bases and J 1 base, leaving 10 bases between the germline ends. The CDR3 nucleotides read TGTGCCAGCAGCTCAATACAGAGGAACACTGAAGCTTTCTTT. Residues: CASSSIQRNTEAFF.

This clonotype has a handful of counts. A read error may account for a junction end that differs from germline. The CDR3 region is CASSVDQGIAF. The CDR3 nucleotides are TGTGCCAGCAGTGTAGATCAGGGGATAGCCTTT. The chain uses TRBV2 and TRBJ1-1, with D perhaps TRBD1 (6 bases). The CDR3 loop spans 11 amino acids. CDR1 SNHLY and CDR2 FYNNEI come from the germline V gene.

The V call is TRBV20-1, the J call TRBJ2-7; 10 bases map to TRBD2. CDR1 DFQATT and CDR2 SNEGSKA come from the germline V gene (reference sequence). The CDR3 sequence is 15 residues long. V lost 0 bases, J lost 0 bases, and 2 bases stayed unmatched. CDR3: CSARELAGDSYEQYF. CDR3 bases: TGCAGTGCTAGAGAGCTAGCGGGGGACTCCTACGAGCAGTACTTC.

This clonotype has more than one count but fewer than ten. V gene TRBV24-1 combines with J gene TRBJ1-2, with no clear D. V lost 4 bases and J lost 8, with 10 bases in between. Germline assignment: CDR1 KGHDR and CDR2 SFDVKD. The CDR3 consists of 12 residues. CDR3 in DNA: TGTGCCACCAGTGAGCCTGGACGAGGCTACACCTTC. This codes for CATSEPGRGYTF.

This clonotype turned up a few times. The chain combines TRBV10-1 with TRBJ2-1; D is undetermined. Germline values: CDR1 WNHNN, CDR2 SYGVQD (reference sequence). The CDR3 contains 12 residues. Deletions cut 3 bases from V and 7 bases from J, with 7 bases between. Here the CDR3 DNA reads TGCGCCAGCAGTGACTTTGGAAATGAGCAGTTCTTC. This codes for CASSDFGNEQFF.

The chain employs TRBV10-2 and TRBJ2-5; no firm D call. The CDR3 contains 14 residues. CDR1 and CDR2 from the germline V gene are WSHSY and SAAADI. V lost 6 bases, J lost 2 bases, and 13 bases lay in between. This CDR3 is CASSSSMPQETQYF. CDR3 coding DNA: TGCGCCAGCAGCTCCTCTATGCCACAAGAGACCCAGTACTTC.

This clonotype was seen only a few times. The chain couples TRBV2 to TRBJ1-2; weak D call: TRBD1 (6 bases). The V gene lost 8 bases and the J gene lost 4 bases, with 14 bases spanning the gap. The germline V gene encodes CDR1 SNHLY and CDR2 FYNNEI. This CDR3 contains 13 residues. The CDR3 spells CASDVRGGYGYTF. The CDR3 nucleotides are TGTGCCAGCGATGTAAGGGGGGGCTATGGCTACACCTTC.

This rearrangement joins TRBV12-5 to TRBJ2-3; 10 bases agree with TRBD2. The germline CDR1 and CDR2 sequences are LGHNT and FRNRAP. The CDR3 sequence is 16 residues long. J gave up 2 bases and V 3 bases, and 5 bases lay outside the gene matches. In DNA form, the CDR3 reads TGTGCTAGTGGTTTCCTAGCGGGGGCCTACACAGATACGCAGTATTTT. Encoded protein: CASGFLAGAYTDTQYF.

In its sample, this clonotype was seen many times. The rearrangement joins TRBV5-6 to TRBJ2-5; the D gene is possibly TRBD1 (5 bases). The CDR3 contains 16 residues. V gave up 3 bases and J gave up 4 bases, with 19 bases separating them. CDR1 and CDR2 from the germline V gene are SGHDT and YYEEEE. The CDR3 spells CASSSWAAGLRETQYF. In nucleotides, the CDR3 is TGTGCCAGCAGCTCTTGGGCTGCAGGGCTGAGAGAGACCCAGTACTTC.

The rearrangement links TRBV2 to TRBJ2-7; D is ambiguous. The ends were cut back, 1 base at V and 2 bases at J, with 9 bases in the middle. In germline, CDR1 is SNHLY, CDR2 FYNNEI. The CDR3 sequence is 14 residues long. CDR3 nucleotide sequence: TGTGCCAGCAGTGAAGGGAGACAAGCCTACGAGCAGTACTTC. Translated: CASSEGRQAYEQYF.

This clonotype was counted ten times or more. The rearrangement links TRBV2 to TRBJ1-2, with D uncertain. Trimming stripped 4 bases from V and 2 bases from J, with 14 bases between. The CDR3 loop spans 15 amino acids. The V gene's germline CDR1 is SNHLY and CDR2 FYNNEI. CDR3 DNA sequence: TGTGCCAGCAGTGTTCAGCTCTTCACCAACTATGGCTACACCTTC. Translating gives CASSVQLFTNYGYTF.

This chain connects TRBV19 to TRBJ2-3; D may be TRBD1 (5 bases). The V end lost 6 bases, the J end lost 3 bases, and 13 bases lay between the germline ends. Germline V gene data show CDR1 as LNHDA and CDR2 as SQIVND (reference sequence). This CDR3 spans 14 amino acids. The DNA for the CDR3 is TGTGCCAGTAGGGGATGGGGCAAAACAGATACGCAGTATTTT. Translation gives CASRGWGKTDTQYF.

The V call is TRBV7-2, the J call TRBJ2-4, with D uncertain. Germline-derived CDR1 and CDR2 are SGHTA and FQGNSA. This CDR3 has 13 residues. Trimming cost V 3 bases and J 0 bases, with 3 bases left between them. The CDR3 is CASSFSAKNIQYF. The CDR3 DNA sequence: TGTGCCAGCAGCTTCTCAGCCAAAAACATTCAGTACTTC. Looking up the rest from reference TRBV7-2 and TRBJ2-4 gives the full variable domain: GAGVSQSPSNKVTEKGKDVELRCDPISGHTALYWYRQSLGQGLEFLIYFQGNSAPDKSGLPSDRFSAERTGGSVSTLTIQRTQQEDSAVYLCASSFSAKNIQYFGAGTRLSVL.

The V gene is TRBV2, the J gene TRBJ1-4; 7 positions agree with TRBD1. CDR3 length equals 14 residues. V shed 7 bases and J 7 bases; nucleotides not matched to a gene: 9. Germline lookup yields CDR1 SNHLY and CDR2 FYNNEI. CDR3 sequence reads: CASKTRGGPEKLFF. CDR3 sequence (DNA): TGTGCCAGCAAGACCAGGGGGGGCCCTGAAAAACTGTTTTTT.

This rearrangement joins TRBV24-1 to TRBJ2-1, with TRBD2 matching over 7 bases. V lost 7 bases, J lost 4 bases, and 6 bases stayed unmatched. CDR3 length: 14 residues. CDR1 KGHDR and CDR2 SFDVKD come from the germline V gene. CDR3 sequence: CATSGGGGYNEQFF. The CDR3 nucleotides are TGTGCCACCAGCGGCGGGGGAGGATACAATGAGCAGTTCTTC.

This clonotype was detected ten times or more. V and J are TRBV19 and TRBJ2-3; D possibly corresponds to TRBD2 (5 bases). Per germline, CDR1 LNHDA and CDR2 SQIVND (reference sequence). The CDR3 runs 17 residues. V lost 6 bases to trimming and J lost 1 base, with 20 bases between them. CDR3 in DNA: TGTGCCAGTAGCCCATCCGGACTTAGTGGGGGCACAGATACGCAGTATTTT. Its protein product is CASSPSGLSGGTDTQYF. The full variable domain, completed using reference TRBV19 and TRBJ2-3, is DGGITQSPKYLFRKEGQNVTLSCEQNLNHDAMYWYRQDPGQGLRLIYYSQIVNDFQKGDIAEGYSVSREKKESFPLTVTSAQKNPTAFYLCASSPSGLSGGTDTQYFGPGTRLTVL.

The rearrangement uses TRBV12-3 or TRBV12-4 and TRBJ1-6, with D hard to call. There are 14 residues in the CDR3. The V and J ends lost 5 bases and 9 bases respectively, with 14 bases between them. The CDR3 DNA follows: TGTGCCAGCAGTCTCCAGAGGGATAGTTCACCCCTCCACTTT. It codes for CASSLQRDSSPLHF.

The chain uses TRBV2 and TRBJ1-5; D is unclear. This CDR3 has 15 residues. V was clipped by 6 bases and J by 1 base, with 13 bases between them. Germline loops: CDR1 SNHLY, CDR2 FYNNEI. CDR3: CASRFHDTSNQPQHF. The CDR3 nucleotides read TGTGCCAGCAGGTTTCACGACACGAGCAATCAGCCCCAGCATTTT.

The table lists this clonotype with a few counts. V and J are TRBV28 and TRBJ1-4; D is unclear. The V gene's germline CDR1 is MDHEN and CDR2 SYDVKM. The germline V and J ends were trimmed by 6 bases and 8 bases, with 16 bases remaining between them. The CDR3 is 14 amino acids. The CDR3 loop reads CASSRPPSAEKLFF. The CDR3 DNA follows: TGTGCCAGCAGCCGCCCCCCGTCGGCAGAAAAACTGTTTTTT.

The gene calls are TRBV20-1 and TRBJ2-4, with a tentative D call TRBD1 (5 bases). V lost 3 bases and J lost 1, with 22 bases in between. CDR1 DFQATT and CDR2 SNEGSKA come from the germline V gene (reference sequence). The CDR3 spans 18 residues. For the CDR3, the DNA is TGCAGTGCTAGCCCCACGGACAAATCCGCTGGGGCCAAAAACATTCAGTACTTC. Translating gives CSASPTDKSAGAKNIQYF.

The chain joins TRBV12-3 or TRBV12-4 to TRBJ2-1; 12 bases line up with TRBD2. V lost 2 bases to trimming and J lost 2 bases; unmatched junction nucleotides: 10. CDR3 length: 19 residues. The CDR3 coding sequence is TGTGCCAGCAGTTTAAGGTTTAGGCTAGCGGGGGGGACCTACAATGAGCAGTTCTTC. Encoded protein: CASSLRFRLAGGTYNEQFF.

The table lists this clonotype with many counts. V usage is TRBV5-4 and J usage is TRBJ1-1, with D uncertain. This CDR3 is 14 amino acids long. Trimming took off 0 bases at V and 5 bases at J, with 11 bases between the two ends. Germline V gene lookup returns CDR1 SGHNT and CDR2 YYREEE (reference sequence). The CDR3 loop reads CASSLVNRVTEAFF. CDR3 coding DNA: TGTGCCAGCAGCTTGGTTAACAGAGTTACTGAAGCTTTCTTT.